The entry below describes one TCR beta chain. As yet, its antigen is unknown. In germline, CDR1 is ENHRY, CDR2 SYGVKD. The V gene lost 11 bases and the J gene lost 7 bases, with 20 bases spanning the gap. The CDR3 has 13 residues. Primers included in the PCR were 60 Vbeta and 13 Jbeta primers. Sequencing was performed with immunoSEQ multiplex PCR; in TCRdb, only in-frame clones are kept and a portion is missing. The repertoire includes approximately 170,000 clones, roughly three quarters of them detected once, and 6.5% to 9% sits in the top ten. These data originate in a study of cytomegalovirus exposure and HLA in healthy donors. The study, taken as a whole, reports: Both high specificity and high sensitivity reportedly marked the classifier's diagnosis of cytomegalovirus status. Within an earlier analysis, most TCR beta V segments proved productive either about 87% or about 30% of the time. As a later analysis showed, several of the most significant clusters appeared to be linked to common viral pathogens.

The chain joins TRBV10-3 to TRBJ1-2; tentative D call: TRBD1 (5 bases). This TCR came from a woman between 40 and 55 years old in good health and CMV-seropositive. The sequencing input was PBMCs. CDR3 amino acids: CAFRIRDSGGYTF. CDR3 in DNA: TGTGCCTTCCGTATCCGGGACTCGGGTGGCTACACCTTC.